Following are 21 T cell receptor beta chains from one sample sequenced in a study of T cell repertoires in ileal Crohn's disease. Repertoires were generated with immunoSEQ multiplex PCR, while TCRdb's copy carries only in-frame clones and drops some. Of tens of thousands of clones in the sample, approximately 78% were seen once. The source material was ileal tissue. Source of these receptors: an adult with Crohn's disease.

This clone is medium-sized (0.01 to 0.1%). In nucleotides, the CDR3 is TGTGCCAGCAGTGAAACGGAGGACAGGTTTTCCTACGAGCAGTACTTC. This sequence encodes CASSETEDRFSYEQYF. The chain carries TRBV6-1 and TRBJ2-7, with TRBD1 identical over 7 bases. V was clipped by 2 bases and J by 1 base; unmatched bases: 8. Germline V gene lookup returns CDR1 MNHNS and CDR2 SASEGT. The CDR3 has 16 amino acids.

J is TRBJ1-1 and V is TRBV7-3, with TRBD1 matching over 10 bases. Germline V lookup: CDR1 SGHTA, CDR2 FQGTGA. J lost 7 bases, V lost 5 bases, and 7 bases had no gene match. This CDR3 is built from 14 residues. As DNA, the CDR3 is TGTGCCAGCAGCGCGGGGACAGGGGATGGTGAAGCTTTCTTT. The encoded protein is CASSAGTGDGEAFF.

The rearrangement uses TRBV29-1 and TRBJ2-7; D is possibly TRBD1 (5 bases). This CDR3 contains 13 residues. Between the trimmed V and J ends, which lost 7 bases and 0 bases, there was a span of 13 bases. Germline V lookup: CDR1 SQVTM, CDR2 ANQGSEA. The CDR3 loop reads CSAETAFSYEQYF. DNA of the CDR3: TGCAGCGCTGAGACAGCTTTCTCCTACGAGCAGTACTTC.

This clone was seen just once. CDR3 nucleotides: TGTGCCAGTAGTCCGGGTAGAGACACTGAAGCTTTCTTT. This translates into CASSPGRDTEAFF. The rearrangement joins TRBV19 to TRBJ1-1; D unresolved. Germline CDR1 LNHDA, CDR2 SQIVND (reference sequence). The CDR3 has 13 residues. V was trimmed by 5 bases and J by 3 bases, leaving 10 bases between them.

This clone was recorded once. In nucleotides, the CDR3 is TGTGCCAGCAGTTACTCGATGAGAGGGCCTGGCTACACCTTC. It yields the protein CASSYSMRGPGYTF. The chain employs TRBV6-5 and TRBJ1-2; no definite D call. The CDR3 contains 14 residues. V lost 0 bases to trimming and J lost 7 bases, with 12 bases between them. Germline V gene lookup returns CDR1 MNHEY and CDR2 SVGAGI.

The J gene is TRBJ2-3, the V gene TRBV9, with 13 nucleotides matching TRBD2. CDR3 size: 17 residues. V dropped 0 bases and J dropped 4; count of bases not matched to a gene: 5. Per the germline V gene, CDR1 is SGDLS and CDR2 is YYNGEE. Written as DNA, the CDR3 is TGTGCCAGCAGCGTAGGGATAACTAGCGGGGGGGCAGATACGCAGTATTTT. This codes for CASSVGITSGGADTQYF.

This chain links TRBV6-5 with TRBJ1-1; the D is unclear. The germline V gene encodes CDR1 MNHEY and CDR2 SVGAGI. Trimming took 5 bases from V and 4 from J, leaving 14 bases between them. The CDR3 is made up of 14 amino acids. The CDR3 DNA reads as TGTGCCAGCAGTCTAGGACTGCTACCCACTGAAGCTTTCTTT. This encodes CASSLGLLPTEAFF.

This rearrangement joins TRBV5-1 to TRBJ1-5, with a tentative D call TRBD1 (5 bases). The CDR3 covers 16 residues. The V and J ends lost 0 bases and 0 bases respectively, with 10 bases between them. CDR1 and CDR2 (germline): SGHRS, YFSETQ. The DNA of the CDR3 is TGCGCCAGCAGCTTGGGAGGGACTGGTAGCAATCAGCCCCAGCATTTT. It translates to CASSLGGTGSNQPQHF. Supplemented by reference TRBV5-1 and TRBJ1-5, the full variable domain reads KAGVTQTPRYLIKTRGQQVTLSCSPISGHRSVSWYQQTPGQGLQFLFEYFSETQRNKGNFPGRFSGRQFSNSRSEMNVSTLELGDSALYLCASSLGGTGSNQPQHFGDGTRLSIL.

This sequence joins TRBV2 and TRBJ2-1; weak D call: TRBD2 (7 bases). Deletions cut 2 bases from V and 3 bases from J, with 14 bases between. Germline values: CDR1 SNHLY, CDR2 FYNNEI. The CDR3 totals 16 residues. For the CDR3, the DNA is TGTGCCAGCAGTGAATATTGGCGGGGGCGCTACAATGAGCAGTTCTTC. This encodes CASSEYWRGRYNEQFF.

The V and J genes are TRBV7-9 and TRBJ2-7, with 9 bases identical to TRBD2. Per germline, CDR1 SEHNR and CDR2 FQNEAQ (reference sequence). The V and J ends lost 5 bases and 7 bases, in that order; junction bases with no gene match: 12. CDR3 length equals 15 residues. CDR3 bases: TGTGCCAGCAGCCTAATGACTAGCGGTTCTTTAGAGCAGTACTTC. Translating it yields CASSLMTSGSLEQYF.

This clone came up a few times. The rearrangement links TRBV5-1 to TRBJ2-3, with TRBD2 matching over 8 bases. The germline V gene has CDR1 SGHRS and CDR2 YFSETQ. The CDR3 contains 20 residues. The V segment lost 5 bases and the J segment 3 bases; nucleotides outside the gene matches: 23. The CDR3 sequence: CASRFRRTPGLEAGTDTQYF. The CDR3, as DNA: TGCGCCAGCAGGTTCCGCCGAACGCCGGGACTAGAGGCGGGGACAGATACGCAGTATTTT. Based on the CDR3 plus reference TRBV5-1 and TRBJ2-3, the full variable domain is KAGVTQTPRYLIKTRGQQVTLSCSPISGHRSVSWYQQTPGQGLQFLFEYFSETQRNKGNFPGRFSGRQFSNSRSEMNVSTLELGDSALYLCASRFRRTPGLEAGTDTQYFGPGTRLTVL.

The rearrangement uses TRBV27 and TRBJ1-4; TRBD1 is a possible D gene (5 bases). V shed 7 bases and J shed 2 bases, with 14 bases lying between them. Germline CDR1 is MNHEY and CDR2 is SMNVEV (reference sequence). The CDR3 runs to 15 residues. The CDR3 region is CASKLSRATNEKLFF. CDR3 nucleotide sequence: TGTGCCAGCAAACTTAGCAGGGCTACTAATGAAAAACTGTTTTTT.

V usage is TRBV19 and J usage is TRBJ2-7, with 7 nucleotides matching TRBD1. Germline CDR1 and CDR2: LNHDA and SQIVND (reference sequence). This CDR3 is 14 amino acids long. With V trimmed by 3 bases and J by 6 bases, 8 bases remained unmatched. In DNA form, the CDR3 reads TGTGCCAGTAGTATCAGGGGCAGGGGGACCGAGCAGTACTTC. As protein: CASSIRGRGTEQYF.

This chain connects TRBV2 to TRBJ2-3; 12 bases match TRBD2. CDR3 length equals 17 residues. From germline, CDR1 is SNHLY and CDR2 FYNNEI. Trimming at V came to 9 bases and at J to 1 base, leaving 11 bases not matched to a gene. The CDR3 nucleotides are TGTGCCAGTAGGAAGGGTCTAGCGGGGGGGCGCACAGATACGCAGTATTTT. As protein: CASRKGLAGGRTDTQYF.

In its sample, this clone was seen a few times. In nucleotides, the CDR3 is TGTGCCAGCAGCTTAGGATCAGGGGTAAATGGGGAGCTGTTTTTT. This gives the protein CASSLGSGVNGELFF. J is TRBJ2-2 and V is TRBV7-2; the D gene is possibly TRBD1 (6 bases). The CDR3 covers 15 residues. V dropped 1 base and J dropped 8 bases, with 14 bases sitting between them. CDR1 SGHTA and CDR2 FQGNSA come from the germline V gene.

This clone showed up just once. The chain joins TRBV9 to TRBJ2-3, with 8 bases lining up with TRBD2. The CDR3 loop spans 17 amino acids. Germline assignment: CDR1 SGDLS and CDR2 YYNGEE. With V trimmed by 0 bases and J by 5 bases, 11 bases remained unmatched. CDR3 nucleotides: TGTGCCAGCAGCGTAGGTTTGATCGGGGGGGCAAAAGATACGCAGTATTTT. Protein: CASSVGLIGGAKDTQYF.

V is TRBV18 and J is TRBJ2-7, with D uncertain. The CDR3 is 12 amino acids. Germline-derived CDR1 and CDR2 are KGHSH and LQKENI. Between the trimmed V and J ends, which lost 3 bases and 7 bases, there was a span of 10 bases. In nucleotides, the CDR3 is TGTGCCAGCTCACCTATGGGCAGGGAGCAGTACTTC. Translating it yields CASSPMGREQYF.

The chain carries TRBV5-4 and TRBJ1-3, with D uncertain. V lost 0 bases and J lost 0, with 10 bases in between. CDR3 length: 16 amino acids. Germline-derived CDR1 and CDR2 are SGHNT and YYREEE (reference sequence). The CDR3 DNA sequence: TGTGCCAGCAGCTTGGGCCCAGGCAACTCTGGAAACACCATATATTTT. This gives the protein CASSLGPGNSGNTIYF. Drawing the rest from reference TRBV5-4 and TRBJ1-3, the complete variable domain is ETGVTQSPTHLIKTRGQQVTLRCSSQSGHNTVSWYQQALGQGPQFIFQYYREEENGRGNFPPRFSGLQFPNYSSELNVNALELDDSALYLCASSLGPGNSGNTIYFGEGSWLTVV.

The chain joins TRBV19 to TRBJ1-2; unclear D gene. CDR3 length equals 14 residues. Trimming left V 7 bases short and J 4 bases short, with 16 bases between. CDR1 is LNHDA and CDR2 is SQIVND in the germline V gene (reference sequence). As DNA, the CDR3 is TGTGCCAGTAAGCCCGCGGAAACAACCTATGGCTACACCTTC. Translating it yields CASKPAETTYGYTF.

This clone was seen a single time. This rearrangement joins TRBV25-1 to TRBJ2-7; no clear D gene. Trimming cost V 2 bases and J 6 bases, with 11 bases left between them. The CDR3 covers 13 residues. Looked up from germline, CDR1 is MGHDK and CDR2 is SYGVNS. For the CDR3, the DNA is TGTGCCAGCAGTGAACTGTCAGAACGCGAGCAGTACTTC. Translated, it gives CASSELSEREQYF.

This chain links TRBV9 with TRBJ2-7, with 10 nucleotides matching TRBD1. CDR1 is SGDLS and CDR2 is YYNGEE in the germline V gene. This CDR3 has 17 amino acids. With V trimmed by 7 bases and J by 0 bases, 13 bases remained unmatched. CDR3 nucleotides: TGTGCCAGCGGGAAGGGCCCGGGACAGGGGCTCTCCTACGAGCAGTACTTC. It is translated as CASGKGPGQGLSYEQYF.